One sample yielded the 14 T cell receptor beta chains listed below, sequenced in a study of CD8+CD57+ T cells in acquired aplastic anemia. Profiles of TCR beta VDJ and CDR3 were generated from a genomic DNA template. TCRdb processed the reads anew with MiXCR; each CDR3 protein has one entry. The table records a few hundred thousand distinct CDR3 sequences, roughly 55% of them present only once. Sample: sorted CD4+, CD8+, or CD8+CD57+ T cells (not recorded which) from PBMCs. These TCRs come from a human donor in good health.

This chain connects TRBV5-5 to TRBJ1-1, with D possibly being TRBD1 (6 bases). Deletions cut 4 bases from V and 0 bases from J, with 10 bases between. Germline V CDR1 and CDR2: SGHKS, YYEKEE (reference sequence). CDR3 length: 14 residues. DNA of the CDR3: TGTGCCAGCAGCCAACAGGGCATGAACACTGAAGCTTTCTTT. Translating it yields CASSQQGMNTEAFF.

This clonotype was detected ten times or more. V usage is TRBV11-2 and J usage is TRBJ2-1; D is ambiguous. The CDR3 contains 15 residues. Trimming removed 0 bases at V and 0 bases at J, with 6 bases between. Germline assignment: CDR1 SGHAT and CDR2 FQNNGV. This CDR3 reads CASSLDSYSYNEQFF. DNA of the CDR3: TGTGCCAGCAGCTTAGACAGCTACTCCTACAATGAGCAGTTCTTC.

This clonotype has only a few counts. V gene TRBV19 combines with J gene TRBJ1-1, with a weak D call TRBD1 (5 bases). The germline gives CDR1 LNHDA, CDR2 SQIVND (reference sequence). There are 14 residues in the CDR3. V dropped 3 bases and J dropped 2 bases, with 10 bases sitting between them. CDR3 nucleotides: TGTGCCAGTAGTATCGGGGGACTCAACACTGAAGCTTTCTTT. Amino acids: CASSIGGLNTEAFF.

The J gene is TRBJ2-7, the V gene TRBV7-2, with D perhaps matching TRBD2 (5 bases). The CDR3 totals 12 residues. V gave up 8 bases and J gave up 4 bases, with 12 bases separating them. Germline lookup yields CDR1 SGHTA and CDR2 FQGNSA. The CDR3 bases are TGTGCCAGCCAGACGGGAAGTTACGAGCAGTACTTC. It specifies CASQTGSYEQYF.

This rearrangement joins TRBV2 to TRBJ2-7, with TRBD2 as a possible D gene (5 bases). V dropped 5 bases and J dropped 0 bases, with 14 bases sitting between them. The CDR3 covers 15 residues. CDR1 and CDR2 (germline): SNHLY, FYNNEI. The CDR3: CASSPTGSSSYEQYF. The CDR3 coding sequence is TGTGCCAGCAGTCCCACTGGGAGTAGCTCCTACGAGCAGTACTTC.

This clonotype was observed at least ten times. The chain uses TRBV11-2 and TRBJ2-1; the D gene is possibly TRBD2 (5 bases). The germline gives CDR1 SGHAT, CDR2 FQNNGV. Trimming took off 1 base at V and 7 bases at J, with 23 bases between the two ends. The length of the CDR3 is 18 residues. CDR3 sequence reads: CASSLGFLLEHNTNEQFF. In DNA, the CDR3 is TGTGCCAGCAGCTTAGGGTTCCTACTAGAGCACAATACGAATGAGCAGTTCTTC.

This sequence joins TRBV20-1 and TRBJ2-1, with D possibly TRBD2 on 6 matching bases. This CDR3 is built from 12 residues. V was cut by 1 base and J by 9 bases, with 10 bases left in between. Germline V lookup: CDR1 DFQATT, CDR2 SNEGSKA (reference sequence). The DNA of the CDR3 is TGCAGTGCTAGAGGACTAGTGGCTGAGCAGTTCTTC. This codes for CSARGLVAEQFF.

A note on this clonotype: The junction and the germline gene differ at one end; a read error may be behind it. Here the CDR3 reads CASQGSNQPQHF. The CDR3 DNA reads TGTGCCAGTCAGGGGAGCAATCAGCCCCAGCATTTT. The chain is built from TRBV5-1 and TRBJ1-5; the D gene is possibly TRBD1 (6 bases). The germline V gene encodes CDR1 SGHRS and CDR2 YFSETQ. The CDR3 is made up of 12 amino acids.

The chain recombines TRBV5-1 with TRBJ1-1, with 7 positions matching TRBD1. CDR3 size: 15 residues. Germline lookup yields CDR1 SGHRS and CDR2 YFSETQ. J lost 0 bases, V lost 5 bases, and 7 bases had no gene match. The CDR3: CASSWGTVMNTEAFF. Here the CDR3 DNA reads TGCGCCAGCAGTTGGGGGACAGTTATGAACACTGAAGCTTTCTTT.

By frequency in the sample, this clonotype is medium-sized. The CDR3 sequence is CASSFTTGDFTDTQYF. CDR3 DNA: TGTGCCAGCAGCTTTACGACAGGGGACTTCACAGATACGCAGTATTTT. The chain links TRBV7-6 to TRBJ2-3; TRBD1 matches 8 bases. After removal of 3 bases from V and 2 bases from J, the junction contained 7 bases not matched to a gene. Germline CDR1 is SGHVS and CDR2 is FNYEAQ. The CDR3 runs 16 residues. The full variable domain, rest sourced from reference TRBV7-6 and TRBJ2-3, is GAGVSQSPRYKVTKRGQDVALRCDPISGHVSLYWYRQALGQGPEFLTYFNYEAQQDKSGLPNDRFSAERPEGSISTLTIQRTEQRDSAMYRCASSFTTGDFTDTQYFGPGTRLTVL.

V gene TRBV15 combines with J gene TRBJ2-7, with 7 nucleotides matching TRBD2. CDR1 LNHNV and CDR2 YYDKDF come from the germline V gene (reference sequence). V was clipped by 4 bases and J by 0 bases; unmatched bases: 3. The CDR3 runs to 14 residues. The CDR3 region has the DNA TGTGCCACCAGCATATTAGCGGGCTCCTACGAGCAGTACTTC. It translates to CATSILAGSYEQYF.

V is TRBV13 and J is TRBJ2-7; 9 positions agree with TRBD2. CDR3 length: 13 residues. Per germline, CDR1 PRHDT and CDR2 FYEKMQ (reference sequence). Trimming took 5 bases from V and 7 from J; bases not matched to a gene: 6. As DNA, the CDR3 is TGTGCCAGCAGCACCCTTCTAGCGGGAGAGCAGTACTTC. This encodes CASSTLLAGEQYF.

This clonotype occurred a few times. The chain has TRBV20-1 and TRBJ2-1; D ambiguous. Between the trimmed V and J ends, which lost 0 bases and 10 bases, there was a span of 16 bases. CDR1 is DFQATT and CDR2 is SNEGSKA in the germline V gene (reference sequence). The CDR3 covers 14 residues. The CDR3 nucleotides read TGCAGTGCTAGAGATTTTCGAAACAGCATGGAGCAGTTCTTC. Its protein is CSARDFRNSMEQFF.

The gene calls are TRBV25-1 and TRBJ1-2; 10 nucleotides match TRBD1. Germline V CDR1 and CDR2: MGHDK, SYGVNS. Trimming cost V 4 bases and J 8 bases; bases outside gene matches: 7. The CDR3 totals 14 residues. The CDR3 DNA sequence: TGTGCCAGCAGTGGATCGGGACAGGGGCACGGCTACACCTTC. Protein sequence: CASSGSGQGHGYTF.